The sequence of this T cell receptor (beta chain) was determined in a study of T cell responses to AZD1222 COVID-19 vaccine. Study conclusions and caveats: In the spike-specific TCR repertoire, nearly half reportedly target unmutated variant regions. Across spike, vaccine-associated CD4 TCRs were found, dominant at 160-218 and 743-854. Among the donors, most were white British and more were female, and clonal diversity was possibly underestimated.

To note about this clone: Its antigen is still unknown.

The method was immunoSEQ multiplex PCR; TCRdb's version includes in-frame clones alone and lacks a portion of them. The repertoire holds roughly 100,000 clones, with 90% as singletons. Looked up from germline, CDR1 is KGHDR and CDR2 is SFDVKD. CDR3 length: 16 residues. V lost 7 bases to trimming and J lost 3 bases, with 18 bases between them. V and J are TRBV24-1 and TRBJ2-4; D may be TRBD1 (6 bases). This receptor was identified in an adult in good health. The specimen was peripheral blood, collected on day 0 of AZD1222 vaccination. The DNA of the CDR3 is TGTGCCACCAGGGCGGACGGGCAAGGGGGCAAAAACATTCAGTACTTC. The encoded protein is CATRADGQGGKNIQYF.